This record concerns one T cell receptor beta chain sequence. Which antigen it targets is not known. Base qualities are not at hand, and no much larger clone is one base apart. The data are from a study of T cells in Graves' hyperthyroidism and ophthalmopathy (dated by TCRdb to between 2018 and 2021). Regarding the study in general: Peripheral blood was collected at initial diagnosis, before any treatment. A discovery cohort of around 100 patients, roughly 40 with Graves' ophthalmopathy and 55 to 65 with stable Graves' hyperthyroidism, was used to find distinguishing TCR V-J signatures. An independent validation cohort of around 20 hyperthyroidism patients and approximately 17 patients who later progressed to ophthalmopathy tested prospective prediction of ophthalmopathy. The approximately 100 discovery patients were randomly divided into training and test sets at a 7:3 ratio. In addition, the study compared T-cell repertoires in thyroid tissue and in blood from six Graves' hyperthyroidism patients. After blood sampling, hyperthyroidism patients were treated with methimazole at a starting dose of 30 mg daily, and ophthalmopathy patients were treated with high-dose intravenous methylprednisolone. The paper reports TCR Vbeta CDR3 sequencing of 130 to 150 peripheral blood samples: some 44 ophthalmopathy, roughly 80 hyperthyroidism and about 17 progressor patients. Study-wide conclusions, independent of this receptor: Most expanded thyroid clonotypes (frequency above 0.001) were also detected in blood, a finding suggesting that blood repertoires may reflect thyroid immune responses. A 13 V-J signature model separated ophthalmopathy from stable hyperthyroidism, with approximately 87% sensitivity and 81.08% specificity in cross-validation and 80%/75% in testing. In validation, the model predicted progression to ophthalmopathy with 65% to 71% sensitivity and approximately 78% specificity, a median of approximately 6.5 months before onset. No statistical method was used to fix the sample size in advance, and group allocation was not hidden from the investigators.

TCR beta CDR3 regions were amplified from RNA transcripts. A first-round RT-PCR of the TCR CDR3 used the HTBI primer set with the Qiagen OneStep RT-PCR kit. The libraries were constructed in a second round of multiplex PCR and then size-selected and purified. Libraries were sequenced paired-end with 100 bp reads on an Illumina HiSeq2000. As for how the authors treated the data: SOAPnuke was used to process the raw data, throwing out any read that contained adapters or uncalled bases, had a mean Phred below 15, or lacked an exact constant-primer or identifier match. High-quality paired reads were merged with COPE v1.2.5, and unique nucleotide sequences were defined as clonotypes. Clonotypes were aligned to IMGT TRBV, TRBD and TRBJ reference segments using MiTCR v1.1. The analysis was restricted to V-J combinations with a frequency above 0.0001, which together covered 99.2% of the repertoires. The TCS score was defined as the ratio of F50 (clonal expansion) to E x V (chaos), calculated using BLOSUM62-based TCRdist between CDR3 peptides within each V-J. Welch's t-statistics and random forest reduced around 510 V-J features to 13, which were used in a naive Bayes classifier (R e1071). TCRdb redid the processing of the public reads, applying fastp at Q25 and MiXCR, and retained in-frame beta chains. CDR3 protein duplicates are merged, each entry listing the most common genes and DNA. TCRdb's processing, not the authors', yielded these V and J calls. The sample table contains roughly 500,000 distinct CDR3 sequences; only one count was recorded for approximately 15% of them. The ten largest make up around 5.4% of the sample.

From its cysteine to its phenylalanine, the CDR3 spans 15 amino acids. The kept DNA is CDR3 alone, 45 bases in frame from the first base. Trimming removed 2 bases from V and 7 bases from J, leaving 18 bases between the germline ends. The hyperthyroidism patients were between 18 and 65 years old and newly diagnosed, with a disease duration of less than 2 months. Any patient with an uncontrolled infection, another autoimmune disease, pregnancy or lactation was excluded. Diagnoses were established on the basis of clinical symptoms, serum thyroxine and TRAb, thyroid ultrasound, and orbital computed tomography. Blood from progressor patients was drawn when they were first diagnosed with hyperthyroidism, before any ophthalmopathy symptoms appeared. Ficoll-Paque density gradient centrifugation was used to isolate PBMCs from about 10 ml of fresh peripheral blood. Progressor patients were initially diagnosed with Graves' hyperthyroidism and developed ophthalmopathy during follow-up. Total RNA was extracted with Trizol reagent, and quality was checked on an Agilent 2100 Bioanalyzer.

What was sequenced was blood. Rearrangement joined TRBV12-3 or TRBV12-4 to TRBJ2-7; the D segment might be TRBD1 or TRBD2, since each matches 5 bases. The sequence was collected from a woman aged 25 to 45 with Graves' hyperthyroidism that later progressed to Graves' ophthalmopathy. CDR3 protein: CASSLYSGQPSEQYF. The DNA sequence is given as TGTGCCAGCAGTTTATATTCGGGGCAGCCCTCGGAGCAGTACTTC.